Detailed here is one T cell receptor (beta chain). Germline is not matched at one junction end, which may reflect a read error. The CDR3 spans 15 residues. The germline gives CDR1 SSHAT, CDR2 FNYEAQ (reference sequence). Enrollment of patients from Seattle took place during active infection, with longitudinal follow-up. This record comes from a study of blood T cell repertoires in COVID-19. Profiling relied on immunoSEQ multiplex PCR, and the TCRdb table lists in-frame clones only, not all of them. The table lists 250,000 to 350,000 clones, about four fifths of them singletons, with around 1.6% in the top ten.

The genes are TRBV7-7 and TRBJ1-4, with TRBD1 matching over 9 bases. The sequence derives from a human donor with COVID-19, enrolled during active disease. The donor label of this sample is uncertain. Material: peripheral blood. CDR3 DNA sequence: TGTGCTAGCAGCCAGACAGGGGGGGCTAATGAAAAACTGTTTTTT. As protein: CASSQTGGANEKLFF. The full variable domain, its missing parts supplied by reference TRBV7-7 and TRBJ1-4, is GAGVSQSPRYKVTKRGQDVTLRCDPISSHATLYWYQQALGQGPEFLTYFNYEAQPDKSGLPSDRFSAERPEGSISTLTIQRTEQRDSAMYRCASSQTGGANEKLFFGSGTQLSVL.